Presented here are 16 T cell receptor beta chains from one specimen sequenced in a study of T cells in Graves' hyperthyroidism and ophthalmopathy. Amplified TCR beta CDR3 regions came from RNA transcripts. First-round RT-PCR with HTBI primers amplified the TCR CDR3 region. Via MiXCR, TCRdb re-called the multiplex PCR reads, giving one row per CDR3 protein. The sample shows roughly 350,000 distinct CDR3 sequences, roughly 14% of them seen only once. Sequencing was done on a sample of blood. The receptors stem from a woman under 40 with Graves' ophthalmopathy.

This clonotype was observed at least ten times. This rearrangement joins TRBV12-3 or TRBV12-4 to TRBJ2-5; D gene unclear. The CDR3 extends over 15 amino acids. V was pared by 6 bases and J by 5 bases, with 19 bases between. CDR3 sequence reads: CASSRRTAAGETQYF. As DNA, the CDR3 is TGTGCCAGCAGCCGAAGGACCGCCGCTGGGGAGACCCAGTACTTC.

This clonotype showed up many times. This rearrangement joins TRBV2 to TRBJ2-1, with D possibly being TRBD2 (6 bases). Trimming cost V 6 bases and J 2 bases, with 8 bases left between them. The CDR3 contains 13 residues. In germline, CDR1 is SNHLY, CDR2 FYNNEI. The CDR3 here is CASRWGAYNEQFF. The CDR3, as DNA: TGTGCCAGCAGGTGGGGGGCCTACAATGAGCAGTTCTTC.

The genes are TRBV19 and TRBJ2-5, with a weak D call TRBD2 (6 bases). The germline gives CDR1 LNHDA, CDR2 SQIVND (reference sequence). The CDR3 is 15 amino acids. Trimming took off 3 bases at V and 7 bases at J, with 18 bases between the two ends. The CDR3 bases are TGTGCCAGTAGTATTACTCCTGTACTGGGGGGGACCCAGTACTTC. It codes for CASSITPVLGGTQYF.

In its sample, this clonotype was seen many times. V is TRBV7-9 and J is TRBJ1-2, with D tentatively TRBD1 (5 bases). The CDR3 contains 16 residues. The V end lost 5 bases, the J end lost 3 bases, and 19 bases lay between the germline ends. Germline V lookup: CDR1 SEHNR, CDR2 FQNEAQ (reference sequence). CDR3 nucleotides: TGTGCCAGCAGCGCACCGCTGGCGCGGACACACTATGGCTACACCTTC. It yields the protein CASSAPLARTHYGYTF.

Many counts were recorded for this clonotype. The chain joins TRBV5-1 to TRBJ2-7; 8 nucleotides align to TRBD1. Trimming at V came to 5 bases and at J to 5 bases, leaving 15 bases not matched to a gene. The CDR3 extends over 16 amino acids. Germline V gene sequence: CDR1 SGHRS, CDR2 YFSETQ. The DNA of the CDR3 is TGCGCCAGCAGGAAGGGGCAGGGGGCGATTATAAACGAGCAGTACTTC. Translated, it gives CASRKGQGAIINEQYF.

This clonotype showed up many times. This sequence joins TRBV28 and TRBJ2-4; 7 bases match TRBD2. Germline-derived CDR1 and CDR2 are MDHEN and SYDVKM. This CDR3 contains 15 residues. J gave up 7 bases and V 5 bases, and 11 bases lay outside the gene matches. Here the CDR3 DNA reads TGTGCCAGCAGTCCCCCGGGGGAGGGAGGGAACATTCAGTACTTC. Residues: CASSPPGEGGNIQYF.

This clonotype was observed a handful of times. This chain links TRBV15 with TRBJ2-5, with 11 nucleotides matching TRBD1. Germline values: CDR1 LNHNV, CDR2 YYDKDF (reference sequence). The ends lost 0 bases at V and 4 bases at J; junction bases unmatched: 4. The CDR3 runs to 16 residues. The CDR3 bases are TGTGCCACCAGCAGAGAGGGACAGGGGGATAGAGAGACCCAGTACTTC. It translates to CATSREGQGDRETQYF.

The chain couples TRBV7-3 to TRBJ2-1; TRBD2 aligns across 9 bases. V shed 2 bases, J shed 10 bases, and the junction held 6 bases outside the gene matches. CDR1 and CDR2 (germline): SGHTA, FQGTGA. This CDR3 spans 14 amino acids. The CDR3 coding sequence is TGTGCCAGCAGCTTAGCGGGGGGGCTGGAGGAGCAGTTCTTC. Its translation is CASSLAGGLEEQFF.

There are a few counts of this clonotype. Here the CDR3 reads CASRGQPPLGYGYTF. For the CDR3, the DNA is TGTGCCAGCAGGGGACAGCCCCCTTTGGGCTATGGCTACACCTTC. The chain couples TRBV6-1 to TRBJ1-2; 7 bases are a match to TRBD1. This CDR3 region has 15 residues. The germline gives CDR1 MNHNS, CDR2 SASEGT. V dropped 6 bases and J dropped 4; count of bases not matched to a gene: 11.

This clonotype has ten or more counts. This chain joins TRBV6-5 and TRBJ2-1, with 10 nucleotides matching TRBD1. The germline CDR1 and CDR2 sequences are MNHEY and SVGAGI. The CDR3 consists of 14 residues. V was pared by 2 bases and J by 10 bases, with 5 bases of the junction left unmatched. As DNA, the CDR3 is TGTGCCAGCAGTTACGGGACAGGGGTTCGCGAGCAGTTCTTC. Residues: CASSYGTGVREQFF.

In its sample, this clonotype was seen many times. V usage is TRBV28 and J usage is TRBJ2-4; D is possibly TRBD1 (8 bases). The CDR3 extends over 21 amino acids. The V and J ends lost 5 bases and 0 bases respectively, with 29 bases between them. Germline V lookup: CDR1 MDHEN, CDR2 SYDVKM. CDR3 protein: CASSTPLDRAGDKLAKNIQYF. In DNA form, the CDR3 reads TGTGCCAGCAGTACCCCACTGGACAGGGCGGGGGATAAACTAGCCAAAAACATTCAGTACTTC.

This clonotype was detected many times. V and J are TRBV13 and TRBJ1-2, with D unresolved. V dropped 3 bases and J dropped 4 bases, with 6 bases sitting between them. Germline V lookup: CDR1 PRHDT, CDR2 FYEKMQ (reference sequence). The CDR3 runs 12 residues. The CDR3 spells CASSFQLYGYTF. DNA of the CDR3: TGTGCCAGCAGCTTCCAGCTCTATGGCTACACCTTC.

This clonotype appeared many times. The CDR3 loop reads CASRGLAGFTDTQYF. The CDR3 DNA reads as TGTGCCAGCAGGGGACTAGCGGGGTTCACAGATACGCAGTATTTT. The chain joins TRBV5-6 to TRBJ2-3; 13 bases are shared with TRBD2. The germline gives CDR1 SGHDT, CDR2 YYEEEE. This CDR3 contains 15 residues. V was pared by 5 bases and J by 2 bases, with 2 bases of the junction left unmatched.

This clonotype was detected ten times or more. V gene TRBV12-3 or TRBV12-4 combines with J gene TRBJ2-1; D unresolved. The ends were cut back, 3 bases at V and 1 base at J, with 13 bases in the middle. There are 16 residues in the CDR3. The CDR3, as DNA: TGTGCCAGCAGTTTGGGCCACTCACCGTCCTACAATGAGCAGTTCTTC. This translates into CASSLGHSPSYNEQFF.

Ten or more counts support this clonotype. The chain links TRBV2 to TRBJ2-7; D call uncertain. CDR1 and CDR2 (germline): SNHLY, FYNNEI. This CDR3 is 12 amino acids long. The V and J ends lost 4 bases and 2 bases respectively, with 6 bases between them. CDR3 DNA: TGTGCCAGCAGTGCGTTCACCTACGAGCAGTACTTC. Its protein is CASSAFTYEQYF.

This clonotype was seen at least ten times. This chain links TRBV6-1 with TRBJ2-4; D is possibly TRBD2 (6 bases). Trimming shortened V by 7 bases and J by 5 bases, and 15 bases separated the two germline ends. There are 14 residues in the CDR3. Germline-derived CDR1 and CDR2 are MNHNS and SASEGT. The CDR3 sequence: CASNSGVRENIQYF. In DNA form, the CDR3 reads TGTGCCAGCAACTCGGGGGTGAGGGAAAACATTCAGTACTTC.